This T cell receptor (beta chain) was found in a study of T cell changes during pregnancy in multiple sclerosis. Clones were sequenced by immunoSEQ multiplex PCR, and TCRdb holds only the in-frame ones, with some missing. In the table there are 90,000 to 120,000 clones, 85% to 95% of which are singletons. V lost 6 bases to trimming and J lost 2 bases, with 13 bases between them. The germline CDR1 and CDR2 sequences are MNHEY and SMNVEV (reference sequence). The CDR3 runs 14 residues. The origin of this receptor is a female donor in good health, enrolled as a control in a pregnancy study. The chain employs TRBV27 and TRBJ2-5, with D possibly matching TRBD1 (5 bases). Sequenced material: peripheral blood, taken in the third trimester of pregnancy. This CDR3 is CASSVLSGQETQYF. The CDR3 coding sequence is TGTGCCAGCAGCGTATTATCAGGGCAAGAGACCCAGTACTTC.